This T cell receptor beta chain was observed in a study of regulatory T cells in long-lasting Graves disease. As to time point: persistent/refractory GD, antithyroid drugs over 5 years with positive TRAb. Isolated PBMC RNA provided the starting material for the TCR library. The CDR3 is 11 amino acids. Trimming pared 4 bases from V and 4 bases from J, leaving 2 bases between. CDR1 is MDHEN and CDR2 is SYDVKM in the germline V gene. The table lists this clonotype with many counts. With a much larger clone just one base away, this may be a read error. Library construction for TCR beta used iRepertoire HTBI primers and Arm-PCR of CDR3 regions. TCRdb re-analysed the multiplex PCR reads in MiXCR, keeping a single row per CDR3 protein. The repertoire holds roughly 360,000 distinct CDR3 sequences, roughly 25% seen once, with around 30% in the top ten.

The sequence derives from a woman aged 40 to 49 with Graves disease. Sample: peripheral blood mononuclear cells (PBMCs), taken when the disease was refractory, from a patient treated with antithyroid drugs. The chain recombines TRBV28 with TRBJ1-5; D uncertain. CDR3 loop: CASSYNQPQHF. DNA for the CDR3: TGTGCCAGCAGTTATAATCAGCCCCAGCATTTT.